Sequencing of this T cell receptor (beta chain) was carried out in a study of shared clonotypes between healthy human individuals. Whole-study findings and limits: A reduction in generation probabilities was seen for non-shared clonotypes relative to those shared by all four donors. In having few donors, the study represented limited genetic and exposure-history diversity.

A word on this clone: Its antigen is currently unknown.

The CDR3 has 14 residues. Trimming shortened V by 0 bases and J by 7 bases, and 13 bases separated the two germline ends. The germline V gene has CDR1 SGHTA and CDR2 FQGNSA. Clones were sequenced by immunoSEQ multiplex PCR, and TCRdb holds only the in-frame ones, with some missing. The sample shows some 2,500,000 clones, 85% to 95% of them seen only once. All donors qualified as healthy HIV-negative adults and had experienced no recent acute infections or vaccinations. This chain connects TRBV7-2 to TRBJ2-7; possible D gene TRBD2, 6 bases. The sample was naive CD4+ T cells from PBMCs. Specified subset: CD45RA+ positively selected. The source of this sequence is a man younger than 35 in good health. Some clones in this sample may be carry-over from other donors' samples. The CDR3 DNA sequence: TGTGCCAGCAGCTTAGCGATCGGGGCGGGGGAGCAGTACTTC. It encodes CASSLAIGAGEQYF.